Below are 31 T cell receptor beta chains sequenced from a single sample in a study of early T cells in non-severe SARS-CoV-2 infection. From the 5' RACE reads, TCRdb called clonotypes with MiXCR, one entry per CDR3 protein. The data show roughly 70,000 distinct CDR3 sequences, with approximately 13% seen just once and over 4% held by the top ten. What was sequenced was whole blood. The receptors shown here come from an adult who was a healthcare worker with PCR-confirmed SARS-CoV-2 infection or an uninfected control (not recorded which).

About this clonotype: The junction departs from the called germline gene at one end, perhaps through a read error. This chain uses TRBV6-2 or TRBV6-3 with TRBJ2-5; possibly TRBD1 for D (5 bases). This CDR3 comprises 11 residues. CDR1 is MNHEY and CDR2 is SVGEGT in the germline V gene. CDR3 nucleotides: TGTGCCAGCAGTTACGAGGCAGGGTTGGACTTC. It translates to CASSYEAGLDF.

This clonotype appeared many times. This chain links TRBV10-3 with TRBJ1-5; unclear D gene. The CDR3 loop spans 15 amino acids. Germline values: CDR1 ENHRY, CDR2 SYGVKD. V was pared by 3 bases and J by 1 base, with 10 bases between. CDR3: CAISDEGRSNQPQHF. For the CDR3, the DNA is TGTGCCATCAGTGATGAGGGCCGAAGCAATCAGCCCCAGCATTTT.

This clonotype showed up many times. This chain uses TRBV6-2 or TRBV6-3 with TRBJ2-7, with no clear D. The CDR3 totals 13 residues. Germline V CDR1 and CDR2: MNHEY, SVGEGT. Deletions cut 0 bases from V and 5 bases from J, with 8 bases between. The chain's CDR3 is CASSYSGHNEQYF. The CDR3 DNA sequence: TGTGCCAGCAGTTACTCCGGGCATAACGAGCAGTACTTC.

This clonotype was counted many times. The J gene is TRBJ2-3, the V gene TRBV7-2; D is unclear. The germline V and J ends were trimmed by 5 bases and 0 bases, with 9 bases remaining between them. Looked up from germline, CDR1 is SGHTA and CDR2 is FQGNSA. CDR3 length: 14 amino acids. CDR3 in DNA: TGTGCCAGCAGCGATGACTGGAGCACAGATACGCAGTATTTT. This codes for CASSDDWSTDTQYF.

This clonotype was counted at least ten times. The chain carries TRBV7-6 and TRBJ2-3; 9 positions agree with TRBD2. J lost 5 bases, V lost 2 bases, and 29 bases had no gene match. CDR1 and CDR2 from the germline V gene are SGHVS and FNYEAQ. CDR3 size: 23 residues. The DNA of the CDR3 is TGTGCCAGCAGCTTACTTGTCGTTAGCGGGGGATCCCGCGAACGATTAGGATTAGATACGCAGTATTTT. Encoded protein: CASSLLVVSGGSRERLGLDTQYF.

The chain employs TRBV19 and TRBJ2-3; D gene ambiguous. Germline V gene lookup returns CDR1 LNHDA and CDR2 SQIVND (reference sequence). V gave up 3 bases and J gave up 4 bases, with 11 bases separating them. This CDR3 comprises 14 residues. The CDR3 here is CASSISRRADTQYF. Here the CDR3 DNA reads TGTGCCAGTAGTATTTCAAGGCGAGCAGATACGCAGTATTTT.

The sample holds many counts of this clonotype. This chain uses TRBV7-9 with TRBJ1-4, with D hard to call. V lost 3 bases and J 0 bases, leaving 5 bases between the germline ends. Germline V gene sequence: CDR1 SEHNR, CDR2 FQNEAQ (reference sequence). CDR3 length equals 14 residues. CDR3 nucleotides: TGTGCCAGCAGCTTCTGGGCAACTAATGAAAAACTGTTTTTT. Protein: CASSFWATNEKLFF.

This chain connects TRBV7-9 to TRBJ2-1, with no clear D. CDR1 SEHNR and CDR2 FQNEAQ come from the germline V gene (reference sequence). This CDR3 has 16 residues. V was clipped by 0 bases and J by 5 bases, with 14 bases between them. CDR3 in amino acids: CASSLALAGIDNEQFF. CDR3 sequence (DNA): TGTGCCAGCAGCTTAGCTTTGGCCGGTATCGACAATGAGCAGTTCTTC.

This clonotype was seen ten or more times. The CDR3 reads CAWSVGGGQPQHF. The CDR3 DNA sequence: TGTGCCTGGAGTGTCGGGGGGGGTCAGCCCCAGCATTTT. This chain uses TRBV30 with TRBJ1-5; tentative D call: TRBD1 (5 bases). Germline CDR1 and CDR2: GTSNPN and SVGIG (reference sequence). Trimming took off 0 bases at V and 6 bases at J, with 9 bases between the two ends. The CDR3 length is 13 residues.

This clonotype was detected a few times. The chain links TRBV7-9 to TRBJ1-1, with TRBD1 as a possible D gene (6 bases). Looked up from germline, CDR1 is SEHNR and CDR2 is FQNEAQ (reference sequence). This CDR3 is 13 amino acids long. Trimming removed 6 bases at V and 7 bases at J, with 15 bases between. CDR3 sequence reads: CASSHGQTLEAFF. CDR3 coding DNA: TGTGCCAGCAGTCATGGACAGACCCTTGAAGCTTTCTTT.

The chain couples TRBV10-3 to TRBJ1-1, with D possibly TRBD1 on 6 matching bases. V was clipped by 5 bases and J by 5 bases, with 12 bases between them. Germline-derived CDR1 and CDR2 are ENHRY and SYGVKD. This CDR3 is built from 13 residues. The CDR3 region is CAISTGMVTEAFF. The CDR3, as DNA: TGTGCCATCAGTACAGGGATGGTTACTGAAGCTTTCTTT.

This clonotype has ten or more counts. V is TRBV6-1 and J is TRBJ2-7; the D gene is possibly TRBD2 (6 bases). V lost 7 bases to trimming and J lost 4 bases, with 17 bases between them. CDR3 size: 14 residues. Germline V gene data show CDR1 as MNHNS and CDR2 as SASEGT. CDR3 coding DNA: TGTGCCAGCACCGGATGGGGGGACTGGTACGAGCAGTACTTC. It translates to CASTGWGDWYEQYF.

A few counts support this clonotype. The chain joins TRBV7-9 to TRBJ2-1; D gene unclear. The germline V gene has CDR1 SEHNR and CDR2 FQNEAQ (reference sequence). This CDR3 spans 8 amino acids. V gave up 5 bases and J gave up 12 bases, with 2 bases separating them. This CDR3 is CASSPQFF. The CDR3, as DNA: TGTGCCAGCAGCCCGCAGTTCTTC. Together with reference TRBV7-9 and TRBJ2-1, the CDR3 gives the full variable domain: DTGVSQNPRHKITKRGQNVTFRCDPISEHNRLYWYRQTLGQGPEFLTYFQNEAQLEKSRLLSDRFSAERPKGSFSTLEIQRTEQGDSAMYLCASSPQFFGPGTRLTVL.

About this clonotype: This may arise from a read error, as a much more abundant clone is one base away. V usage is TRBV11-3 and J usage is TRBJ2-7; maybe TRBD2 (6 bases). CDR3 length equals 15 residues. V was pared by 3 bases and J by 3 bases, with 15 bases between. Germline V gene lookup returns CDR1 SGHNT and CDR2 YENEEA. The CDR3 DNA reads TGTGCCAGCAGCTTTAGCGGCGGGACGGACTACGAGCAGTACTTC. Translated: CASSFSGGTDYEQYF.

This clonotype was counted many times. The CDR3 spells CASSLGLPYEQYF. DNA of the CDR3: TGTGCCAGCAGCTTAGGCCTCCCATACGAGCAGTACTTC. The chain links TRBV11-2 to TRBJ2-7; D gene uncertain. Deletions cut 1 base from V and 4 bases from J, with 8 bases between. Germline loops: CDR1 SGHAT, CDR2 FQNNGV. This CDR3 spans 13 amino acids.

In this sample, this clonotype turned up many times. Sequence at one end of the junction differs from germline and may be a read error. The chain recombines TRBV18 with TRBJ1-1; possibly TRBD1 for D (6 bases). The CDR3 spans 12 residues. Germline V gene data show CDR1 as KGHSH and CDR2 as LQKENI. In DNA form, the CDR3 reads TGTGCCAGTTCACACCAGGGGACTGAAGCTTTCTTT. Protein: CASSHQGTEAFF.

This chain joins TRBV5-5 and TRBJ2-7; a weak D match, TRBD2 (6 bases). The CDR3 is made up of 14 amino acids. The V end was cut by 4 bases, the J end by 0 bases, with 11 bases between. Germline CDR1 is SGHKS and CDR2 is YYEKEE (reference sequence). In DNA form, the CDR3 reads TGTGCCAGCAGCCGAGCGGGCGTCTCCTACGAGCAGTACTTC. It translates to CASSRAGVSYEQYF.

This clonotype was seen many times. This rearrangement joins TRBV25-1 to TRBJ2-1; D is ambiguous. The CDR3 is 11 amino acids. Germline V gene data show CDR1 as MGHDK and CDR2 as SYGVNS. V dropped 7 bases and J dropped 7 bases, with 8 bases sitting between them. CDR3 loop: CASIRVNEQFF. Here the CDR3 DNA reads TGTGCCAGCATAAGGGTTAATGAGCAGTTCTTC.

With regard to this clonotype: This may arise from a read error, as a much more abundant clone is one base away. V usage is TRBV6-5 and J usage is TRBJ2-1; 7 bases align to TRBD2. From germline, CDR1 is MNHEY and CDR2 SVGAGI. V was pared by 5 bases and J by 5 bases, with 15 bases of the junction left unmatched. The CDR3 has 17 amino acids. This chain's CDR3 is CASSTTGGLVLDNEQFF. In DNA form, the CDR3 reads TGTGCCAGCAGTACCACCGGCGGACTAGTTCTCGACAATGAGCAGTTCTTC.

The chain employs TRBV7-3 and TRBJ2-2, with D possibly TRBD2 on 6 matching bases. This CDR3 is 14 amino acids long. In germline, CDR1 is SGHTA, CDR2 FQGTGA. Trimming took off 0 bases at V and 6 bases at J, with 8 bases between the two ends. In nucleotides, the CDR3 is TGTGCCAGCAGCTTAACTACGGGAGCCGGGGAGCTGTTTTTT. As protein: CASSLTTGAGELFF.

The chain has TRBV29-1 and TRBJ2-1; TRBD2 is a possible D gene (5 bases). The CDR3 sequence is 11 residues long. The V end lost 6 bases, the J end lost 14 bases, and 17 bases lay between the germline ends. The germline V gene encodes CDR1 SQVTM and CDR2 ANQGSEA. Here the CDR3 DNA reads TGCAGCGTCGGAGGACTGGGGAAGGAGTTCTTC. Translated: CSVGGLGKEFF.

This clonotype was detected ten times or more. The chain joins TRBV11-2 to TRBJ1-1; TRBD1 aligns across 7 bases. The germline CDR1 and CDR2 sequences are SGHAT and FQNNGV. The V and J ends lost 3 bases and 4 bases, in that order; junction bases with no gene match: 8. This CDR3 region has 15 residues. The CDR3 reads CASSLIRGRFTEAFF. The CDR3, as DNA: TGTGCCAGCAGCTTGATTAGGGGGCGGTTCACTGAAGCTTTCTTT.

The CDR3 reads CASSVLGVTIQPQHF. CDR3 bases: TGTGCCAGCAGTGTCTTAGGGGTTACCATTCAGCCCCAGCATTTT. The V gene is TRBV6-1, the J gene TRBJ1-5, with a possible D match to TRBD1 (5 bases). The CDR3 has 15 amino acids. Trimming shortened V by 4 bases and J by 6 bases, and 16 bases separated the two germline ends. The germline gives CDR1 MNHNS, CDR2 SASEGT.

This clonotype was counted only a few times. The chain joins TRBV2 to TRBJ1-4; 7 bases are a match to TRBD1. With 9 bases clipped from V and 8 bases from J, the junction kept 9 bases outside the gene matches. The V gene's germline CDR1 is SNHLY and CDR2 FYNNEI. The CDR3 has 13 residues. CDR3 sequence: CASIRGLGEKLFF. CDR3 nucleotide sequence: TGTGCCAGTATTAGGGGGCTTGGCGAAAAACTGTTTTTT.

Only a few counts were recorded for this clonotype. This sequence joins TRBV5-1 and TRBJ2-7; 7 bases map to TRBD1. The CDR3 has 15 amino acids. The V and J ends lost 4 bases and 7 bases, in that order; junction bases with no gene match: 14. Germline V gene lookup returns CDR1 SGHRS and CDR2 YFSETQ. CDR3 DNA sequence: TGCGCCAGCAGCCCTCCAATACAGGGGACCGGGGAGCAGTACTTC. It yields the protein CASSPPIQGTGEQYF.

The chain carries TRBV5-1 and TRBJ2-3; tentatively, D is TRBD2 (6 bases). There are 15 residues in the CDR3. Trimming pared 4 bases from V and 4 bases from J, leaving 16 bases between. The germline gives CDR1 SGHRS, CDR2 YFSETQ. Here the CDR3 DNA reads TGCGCCAGCAGCCGGGGGACTCCCGTGGCAGATACGCAGTATTTT. Its protein is CASSRGTPVADTQYF. Supplemented by reference TRBV5-1 and TRBJ2-3, the full variable domain reads KAGVTQTPRYLIKTRGQQVTLSCSPISGHRSVSWYQQTPGQGLQFLFEYFSETQRNKGNFPGRFSGRQFSNSRSEMNVSTLELGDSALYLCASSRGTPVADTQYFGPGTRLTVL.

In its sample, this clonotype was seen many times. This sequence joins TRBV6-5 and TRBJ2-3; D is perhaps TRBD1 (5 bases). The CDR3 extends over 13 amino acids. Germline assignment: CDR1 MNHEY and CDR2 SVGAGI. V lost 6 bases, J lost 0 bases, and 7 bases lay in between. The CDR3 coding sequence is TGTGCCAGCAGGACAGCTAGCACAGATACGCAGTATTTT. Translation gives CASRTASTDTQYF.

In its sample, this clonotype was seen a few times. The gene calls are TRBV7-2 and TRBJ1-2; no definite D call. Germline lookup yields CDR1 SGHTA and CDR2 FQGNSA. V was clipped by 7 bases and J by 9 bases, with 12 bases between them. The CDR3 spans 11 residues. CDR3 amino acids: CASTENIRYTF. The CDR3 nucleotides read TGTGCCAGCACCGAGAACATCCGCTACACCTTC.

This clonotype appeared many times. The V and J genes are TRBV20-1 and TRBJ1-4, with 7 bases aligning to TRBD1. CDR3 length: 17 amino acids. J lost 1 base, V lost 0 bases, and 8 bases had no gene match. The germline V gene encodes CDR1 DFQATT and CDR2 SNEGSKA (reference sequence). CDR3 region: CSARDRRGRLTNEKLFF. The DNA for the CDR3 is TGCAGTGCTAGAGATCGGAGGGGGCGTCTAACTAATGAAAAACTGTTTTTT.

V is TRBV7-3 and J is TRBJ2-3; TRBD2 might be the D (6 bases). The CDR3 has 13 amino acids. Germline V gene data show CDR1 as SGHTA and CDR2 as FQGTGA. Trimming removed 4 bases from V and 2 bases from J, with 7 bases in between. CDR3 nucleotide sequence: TGTGCCAGCAGCTGGGGACTCACAGATACGCAGTATTTT. Its protein product is CASSWGLTDTQYF.

This clonotype has just a few counts. The chain is built from TRBV11-2 and TRBJ2-7, with D unresolved. V lost 5 bases and J 0 bases, leaving 5 bases between the germline ends. CDR1 is SGHAT and CDR2 is FQNNGV in the germline V gene. The CDR3 length is 12 residues. CDR3 residues: CASSRVSYEQYF. CDR3 nucleotide sequence: TGTGCCAGCAGCCGCGTCTCCTACGAGCAGTACTTC.